These T cell receptor beta chains were read from a single sample in a study of early T cells in non-severe SARS-CoV-2 infection. TCRdb re-called the 5' RACE reads with MiXCR, one entry per CDR3 protein. In the table there are about 64,000 distinct CDR3 sequences, around 13% of which are singletons. The material sequenced was whole blood. The receptors come from an adult who was a healthcare worker with PCR-confirmed SARS-CoV-2 infection or an uninfected control (not recorded which). CDR3s include the opening cysteine and the closing phenylalanine or tryptophan. The D gene is left open where the match is weak. Size is stated for part of the rows, as once, few or many counts, or as a class when the clone is expanded.

TRBV20-1	TRBJ2-2	TRBD1	few	CSAGGQGTGELFF	TGCAGTGCCGGGGGACAGGGAACCGGGGAGCTGTTTTTT
TRBV20-1	TRBJ1-5	NA	NA	CSATGGLTDQPQHF	TGCAGTGCCACCGGGGGCCTTACTGATCAGCCCCAGCATTTT
TRBV6-5	TRBJ2-7	NA	few	CASSRTLSYEQYF	TGTGCCAGCAGTAGGACGCTTTCCTACGAGCAGTACTTC
TRBV29-1	TRBJ2-5	TRBD2	few	CSVEATGTIREETQYF	TGCAGCGTTGAGGCGACCGGGACTATCCGCGAAGAGACCCAGTACTTC
TRBV11-1	TRBJ2-5	NA	few	CASSRGDSRQETQYF	TGTGCCAGCAGCCGGGGGGACAGTCGTCAAGAGACCCAGTACTTC
TRBV7-2	TRBJ2-3	TRBD2	few	CASSSTGTSGGKRTDTQYF	TGTGCCAGCAGCTCAACTGGGACTAGCGGGGGCAAACGCACAGATACGCAGTATTTT
TRBV5-4	TRBJ1-3	NA	many	CASTQGMAGNTIYF	TGTGCCAGCACCCAGGGAATGGCTGGAAACACCATATATTTT
TRBV5-1	TRBJ2-7	NA	NA	CASSAGGGSSYEQYF	TGCGCCAGCAGCGCTGGGGGCGGGAGCTCCTACGAGCAGTACTTC
TRBV7-8	TRBJ1-2	NA	medium-sized	CASSSRTAGWGYTF	TGTGCCAGCAGCTCTCGGACGGCCGGCTGGGGCTACACCTTC
TRBV9	TRBJ2-7	TRBD2	few	CASSTGLAGYVQYF	TGTGCCAGCAGCACGGGACTAGCGGGCTACGTGCAGTACTTC
TRBV7-2	TRBJ2-3	NA	NA	CASSLTSADTQYF	TGTGCCAGCAGCTTGACTAGTGCAGATACGCAGTATTTT
TRBV6-1	TRBJ2-3	NA	many	CASRRGATDTQYF	TGTGCCAGCAGGAGGGGGGCCACAGATACGCAGTATTTT
TRBV3-2	TRBJ2-7	NA	many	CASREKGQGGIYEQYF	TGTGCCAGCAGGGAGAAAGGACAGGGGGGGATCTACGAGCAGTACTTC
TRBV7-9	TRBJ1-6	NA	NA	CASSSPAQPPLHF	TGTGCCAGCAGCTCCCCCGCCCAGCCACCCCTCCACTTT
TRBV20-1	TRBJ2-3	NA	NA	CSARDMARGTDTQYF	TGCAGTGCTAGAGACATGGCAAGAGGTACAGATACGCAGTATTTT
TRBV29-1	TRBJ1-2	TRBD1	NA	CSVGTGSSGYTF	TGCAGCGTGGGGACAGGTTCCTCTGGCTACACCTTC
TRBV4-1	TRBJ1-5	TRBD1	NA	CASSQGQGSEPQHF	TGCGCCAGCAGCCAAGGACAGGGCTCGGAGCCCCAGCATTTT